Below, one TCR beta chain is given with its context. What this receptor recognizes is not known. Base quality data are lacking; no much larger clone is found one base away. This entry belongs to a study of blood T cell repertoires in COVID-19 (dated by TCRdb to about 2020). Regarding the study in general: Samples from collaborators originated in the United States, Italy and Spain and spanned both the acute and convalescent phases of COVID-19. The material from the prospective study consisted of cDNA or gDNA derived from T cells, B-cell-depleted T cells, or PBMCs. The dataset comprised deeply sampled blood TCRbeta repertoires from subjects exposed to, actively infected with, or recovered from COVID-19. The repertoires were made available in a free public database intended to serve as a resource for research on the immune response to SARS-CoV-2. The samples were drawn from two sources: the first 160 participants of the ongoing ImmuneRACE study, and fewer than 1,500 subjects contributed by 6 global collaborators. A de-identified subject ID, COVID-19 status, age in years and sex were almost always included in the sample metadata. HLA class I and class II types, where available, came from metadata supplied by the sample provider rather than from assay-based typing.

CDR3 length: 15 amino acids, cysteine to phenylalanine. The read is trimmed to its CDR3 DNA, 45 bases read in frame from base 1. CDR1 is given as LNHDA and CDR2 as SQIVND, both from the germline V gene (reference sequence). From V the trimming removes 6 bases and from J it removes 7 bases, while the gene matches leave 8 bases of the junction unaccounted for. The collaborating institutions used their own protocols to collect whole blood in K2EDTA tubes. Collaborator samples were shipped for TCRbeta analysis as frozen whole blood, isolated PBMCs, or DNA extracted from either sample type. TCRbeta CDR3 regions were amplified from genomic DNA by means of the immunoSEQ Assay, a bias-controlled multiplex PCR. As for the authors' bioinformatics: Nucleated cell counts per sample were estimated from amplification of reference gene primers within the assay. Sequence reads were collapsed and filtered to measure the absolute abundance of every unique TCRbeta CDR3 rearrangement. For each sample, productive Simpson clonality was calculated as the square root of Simpson's diversity index over productive rearrangements. TCRdb mirrors the immuneACCESS table, restricted to in-frame sequences. Some clones are absent from its copies; in checked studies, under half trace to an unresolved V gene, and the reason for the others is unknown. V and J calls and clone size are as listed in that table; D and trimming were resolved from the DNA. For this sample the table gives 50,000 or so clones, of which under 90% were detected only once. In total, the top ten clones hold approximately 15% of the sample.

The study at large found these results: The quantity of clinical and demographic metadata differed by source and by participant and was supplied without curation.

The V and J segments used are TRBV19 and TRBJ1-6, with 8 bases in between that match TRBD1. This TCR came from a man between 65 and 85 years old with acute or convalescent COVID-19. The sequencing input was peripheral blood. The bases are TGTGCCAGTAGCTTTGACAGGGGCGGCAATTCACCCCTCCACTTT. Translated, this gives CASSFDRGGNSPLHF.